This T cell receptor beta chain was sequenced during a study of shared clonotypes between healthy human individuals. The CDR3 length is 17 residues. Trimming took off 0 bases at V and 0 bases at J, with 15 bases between the two ends. Germline V gene data show CDR1 as SGHRS and CDR2 as YFSETQ. This clone was recorded only once. Clones were read by immunoSEQ multiplex PCR, and TCRdb kept only the in-frame ones, dropping some. Of approximately 980,000 clones listed, approximately 80% are singletons. The source is a man between 18 and 35 years old in good health. Sequences were obtained from memory CD4+ T cells sorted from blood. As for subset: CD45RA-negative fraction. The chain employs TRBV5-1 and TRBJ1-2; D unclear. CDR3 residues: CASSLGGLARANYGYTF. Here the CDR3 DNA reads TGCGCCAGCAGCTTGGGCGGCCTCGCGAGGGCTAACTATGGCTACACCTTC.